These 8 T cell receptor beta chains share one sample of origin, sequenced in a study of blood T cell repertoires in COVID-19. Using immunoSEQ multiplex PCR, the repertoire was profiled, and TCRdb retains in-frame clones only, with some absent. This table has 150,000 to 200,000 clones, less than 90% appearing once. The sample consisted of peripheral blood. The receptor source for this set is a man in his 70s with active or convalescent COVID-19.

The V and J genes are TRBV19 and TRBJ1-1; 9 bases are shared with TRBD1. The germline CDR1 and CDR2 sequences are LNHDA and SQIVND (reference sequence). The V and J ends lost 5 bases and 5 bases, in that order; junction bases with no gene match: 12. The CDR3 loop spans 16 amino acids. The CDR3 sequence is CASSAGTGPLGTEAFF. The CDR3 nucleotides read TGTGCCAGTAGTGCCGGGACAGGGCCTTTGGGTACTGAAGCTTTCTTT. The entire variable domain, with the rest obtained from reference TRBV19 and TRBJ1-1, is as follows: DGGITQSPKYLFRKEGQNVTLSCEQNLNHDAMYWYRQDPGQGLRLIYYSQIVNDFQKGDIAEGYSVSREKKESFPLTVTSAQKNPTAFYLCASSAGTGPLGTEAFFGQGTRLTVV.

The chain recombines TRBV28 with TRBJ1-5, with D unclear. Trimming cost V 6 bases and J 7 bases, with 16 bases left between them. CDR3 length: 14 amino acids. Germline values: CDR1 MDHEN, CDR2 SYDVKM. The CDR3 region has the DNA TGTGCCAGCAGCCCCAAGGCGGCGGAGCAGCCCCAGCATTTT. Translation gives CASSPKAAEQPQHF. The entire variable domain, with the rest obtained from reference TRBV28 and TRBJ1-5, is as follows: DVKVTQSSRYLVKRTGEKVFLECVQDMDHENMFWYRQDPGLGLRLIYFSYDVKMKEKGDIPEGYSVSREKKERFSLILESASTNQTSMYLCASSPKAAEQPQHFGDGTRLSIL.

The CDR3 sequence: CASSLGSGTGNEKLFF. CDR3 DNA sequence: TGTGCCAGCAGCTTAGGGTCCGGGACAGGAAATGAAAAACTGTTTTTT. V usage is TRBV7-6 and J usage is TRBJ1-4; 8 bases map to TRBD1. Germline assignment: CDR1 SGHVS and CDR2 FNYEAQ. This CDR3 is 16 amino acids long. The trim removed 1 base at V and 5 bases at J, leaving 6 bases unmatched.

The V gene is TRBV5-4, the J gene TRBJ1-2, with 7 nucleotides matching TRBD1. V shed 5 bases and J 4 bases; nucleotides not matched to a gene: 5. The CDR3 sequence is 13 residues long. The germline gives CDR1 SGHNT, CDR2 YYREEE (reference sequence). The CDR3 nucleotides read TGTGCCAGCAGTGACAGGGCGGGCTATGGCTACACCTTC. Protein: CASSDRAGYGYTF.

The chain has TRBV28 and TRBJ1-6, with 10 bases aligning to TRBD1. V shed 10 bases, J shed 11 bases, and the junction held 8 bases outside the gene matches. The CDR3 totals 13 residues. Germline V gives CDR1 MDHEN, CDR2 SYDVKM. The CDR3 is CANRQGAGAPLHF. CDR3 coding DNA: TGTGCCAATAGACAGGGGGCAGGGGCACCCCTCCACTTT.

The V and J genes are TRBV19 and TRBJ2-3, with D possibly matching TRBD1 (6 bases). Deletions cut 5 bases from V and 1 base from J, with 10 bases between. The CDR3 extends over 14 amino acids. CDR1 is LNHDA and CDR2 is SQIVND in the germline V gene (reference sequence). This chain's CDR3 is CASSLGAGTDTQYF. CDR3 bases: TGTGCCAGTAGTCTGGGGGCTGGCACAGATACGCAGTATTTT.

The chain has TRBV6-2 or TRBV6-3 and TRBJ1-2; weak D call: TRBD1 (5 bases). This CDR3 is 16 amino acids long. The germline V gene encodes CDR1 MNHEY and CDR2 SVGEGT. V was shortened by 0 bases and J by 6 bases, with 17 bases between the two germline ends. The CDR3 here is CASSYSFLAGRNGYTF. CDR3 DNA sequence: TGTGCCAGCAGTTACTCTTTTCTCGCAGGGAGGAATGGCTACACCTTC.

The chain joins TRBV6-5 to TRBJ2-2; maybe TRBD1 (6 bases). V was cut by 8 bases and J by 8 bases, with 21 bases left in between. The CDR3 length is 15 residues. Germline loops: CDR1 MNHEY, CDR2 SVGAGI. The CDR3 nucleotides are TGTGCCAGCCGACAGAGGGGGACCTATCTAGGGGAGCTGTTTTTT. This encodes CASRQRGTYLGELFF.